What follows are 29 T cell receptor beta chains derived from one specimen sequenced in a study of OX40 agonist ivuxolimab in advanced cancers. Sequencing was performed with immunoSEQ multiplex PCR; in TCRdb, only in-frame clones are kept and a portion is missing. The repertoire holds over 55,000 clones, with around 84% as singletons. Sequencing used CD4+ or CD8+ T cells sorted from blood, obtained in a trial of the OX40 agonist ivuxolimab. The receptor set was obtained from an adult with an advanced solid tumor such as melanoma, head and neck, liver or kidney cancer.

The chain is built from TRBV4-2 and TRBJ2-2; 9 nucleotides align to TRBD1. The CDR3 consists of 18 residues. The V gene's germline CDR1 is LGHNA and CDR2 YNFKEQ. J was trimmed by 4 bases and V by 0 bases; bases with no gene match: 9. This CDR3 reads CASSQDLGQGISTGELFF. As DNA, the CDR3 is TGTGCCAGCAGCCAAGATTTAGGACAGGGGATTTCCACCGGGGAGCTGTTTTTT.

This sequence joins TRBV7-2 and TRBJ2-2; a possible D gene is TRBD1 (6 bases). The ends were cut back, 4 bases at V and 4 bases at J, with 10 bases in the middle. The CDR3 sequence is 14 residues long. Germline V gives CDR1 SGHTA, CDR2 FQGNSA. CDR3 in amino acids: CASSSGQITGELFF. The CDR3 DNA follows: TGTGCCAGCAGCTCCGGACAGATCACCGGGGAGCTGTTTTTT.

This chain connects TRBV11-2 to TRBJ1-3, with TRBD1 matching over 7 bases. This CDR3 comprises 17 residues. V lost 1 base, J lost 2 bases, and 8 bases stayed unmatched. Germline assignment: CDR1 SGHAT and CDR2 FQNNGV. In nucleotides, the CDR3 is TGTGCCAGCAGCTTAGTCCCGACAGGGAGCACTGGAAACACCATATATTTT. Protein sequence: CASSLVPTGSTGNTIYF.

The gene calls are TRBV28 and TRBJ1-1; D not certain. CDR3 length: 12 residues. CDR1 and CDR2 (germline): MDHEN, SYDVKM. The V gene lost 7 bases and the J gene lost 1 base, with 7 bases spanning the gap. CDR3 sequence reads: CASTERNTEAFF. The CDR3 DNA sequence: TGTGCCAGCACCGAAAGGAACACTGAAGCTTTCTTT.

The V call is TRBV19, the J call TRBJ2-7; either TRBD1 or TRBD2 may fit D (5 bases each). V was cut by 5 bases and J by 2 bases, with 13 bases left in between. The CDR3 sequence is 14 residues long. Germline V gives CDR1 LNHDA, CDR2 SQIVND (reference sequence). The CDR3 DNA sequence: TGTGCCAGTAGTCCCTACGGGACCCCCTACGAGCAGTACTTC. Its protein product is CASSPYGTPYEQYF. The entire variable domain, with the rest obtained from reference TRBV19 and TRBJ2-7, is as follows: DGGITQSPKYLFRKEGQNVTLSCEQNLNHDAMYWYRQDPGQGLRLIYYSQIVNDFQKGDIAEGYSVSREKKESFPLTVTSAQKNPTAFYLCASSPYGTPYEQYFGPGTRLTVT.

This clone was picked up a small number of times. In the same sample, other DNA sequences code for this CDR3. V and J are TRBV28 and TRBJ1-1; TRBD1 is a possible D gene (6 bases). Trimming took 5 bases from V and 5 from J, leaving 27 bases between them. The CDR3 is 18 amino acids. Per the germline V gene, CDR1 is MDHEN and CDR2 is SYDVKM. The CDR3 spells CASSRGGFQARLGTEAFF. For the CDR3, the DNA is TGTGCCAGCAGTCGAGGGGGATTCCAGGCTAGACTTGGGACTGAAGCTTTCTTT.

Only one count was recorded for this clone. The chain employs TRBV6-4 and TRBJ1-5; TRBD1 is a possible D gene (5 bases). V lost 8 bases and J 1 base, leaving 12 bases between the germline ends. CDR1 is MRHNA and CDR2 is SNTAGT in the germline V gene. CDR3 size: 14 residues. The CDR3 DNA follows: TGTGCCAGCCCCAGAGGGGAGAGCAATCAGCCCCAGCATTTT. It is translated as CASPRGESNQPQHF.

The rearrangement uses TRBV5-1 and TRBJ2-1; perhaps D is TRBD1 or TRBD2 (5 bases each). This CDR3 is 12 amino acids long. V was cut by 4 bases and J by 10 bases, with 12 bases left in between. Germline V CDR1 and CDR2: SGHRS, YFSETQ. In DNA form, the CDR3 reads TGCGCCAGCAGCCACCGGGACGGGGAGCAGTTCTTC. Amino acid sequence: CASSHRDGEQFF.

The rearrangement links TRBV14 to TRBJ1-2, with D perhaps matching TRBD1 (6 bases). CDR3 length: 15 amino acids. V was trimmed by 0 bases and J by 5 bases, leaving 13 bases between them. CDR1 and CDR2 (germline): SGHDN, FVKESK. CDR3 loop: CASSQEETGFYGYTF. CDR3 bases: TGTGCCAGCAGCCAAGAAGAGACAGGTTTTTATGGCTACACCTTC. Complete variable domain (other parts from reference TRBV14 and TRBJ1-2): EAGVTQFPSHSVIEKGQTVTLRCDPISGHDNLYWYRRVMGKEIKFLLHFVKESKQDESGMPNNRFLAERTGGTYSTLKVQPAELEDSGVYFCASSQEETGFYGYTFGSGTRLTVV.

The rearrangement joins TRBV4-3 to TRBJ2-1; TRBD2 aligns across 9 bases. The V gene end was trimmed by 4 bases and the J gene end by 6 bases; junction bases not matched to a gene: 4. Germline loops: CDR1 LGHNA, CDR2 YSLEER. CDR3 length: 14 amino acids. This CDR3 is CASSPGLAGNEQFF. Written as DNA, the CDR3 is TGCGCCAGCAGCCCGGGACTAGCCGGCAATGAGCAGTTCTTC.

The J gene is TRBJ2-7, the V gene TRBV15; D is unresolved. Germline V CDR1 and CDR2: LNHNV, YYDKDF (reference sequence). Trimming left V 1 base short and J 0 bases short, with 10 bases between. The CDR3 totals 15 residues. CDR3 in DNA: TGTGCCACCAGCAGAGCGTTGACAATCTCCTACGAGCAGTACTTC. This encodes CATSRALTISYEQYF.

This sequence joins TRBV19 and TRBJ1-1, with TRBD1 as a possible D gene (5 bases). Germline assignment: CDR1 LNHDA and CDR2 SQIVND (reference sequence). The germline V and J ends were trimmed by 8 bases and 1 base, with 8 bases remaining between them. The CDR3 sequence is 12 residues long. In DNA form, the CDR3 reads TGTGCCAGTCGGGACCGGAACACTGAAGCTTTCTTT. This sequence encodes CASRDRNTEAFF.

The CDR3 sequence is CAWHNQQNYGYTF. The CDR3 DNA follows: TGTGCCTGGCATAACCAACAGAACTATGGCTACACCTTC. The genes are TRBV30 and TRBJ1-2; D ambiguous. There are 13 residues in the CDR3. V lost 5 bases to trimming and J lost 2 bases, with 12 bases between them. Germline values: CDR1 GTSNPN, CDR2 SVGIG (reference sequence).

This clone occurred once. V is TRBV19 and J is TRBJ2-2; D might be TRBD1 (5 bases). Germline assignment: CDR1 LNHDA and CDR2 SQIVND (reference sequence). V was shortened by 5 bases and J by 3 bases, with 13 bases between the two germline ends. This CDR3 spans 15 amino acids. DNA for the CDR3: TGTGCCAGTAGTCTTGGTCTCAGGGACACCGGGGAGCTGTTTTTT. Amino acids: CASSLGLRDTGELFF.

A single count supports this clone. The genes are TRBV11-3 and TRBJ2-2, with D uncertain. Trimming stripped 3 bases from V and 0 bases from J, with 11 bases between. In germline, CDR1 is SGHNT, CDR2 YENEEA. The CDR3 contains 16 residues. CDR3: CASSLDGPSNTGELFF. In DNA form, the CDR3 reads TGTGCCAGCAGCTTGGATGGCCCTTCGAACACCGGGGAGCTGTTTTTT.

The chain couples TRBV28 to TRBJ2-1; D is ambiguous. CDR1 MDHEN and CDR2 SYDVKM come from the germline V gene. V lost 6 bases to trimming and J lost 0 bases, with 3 bases between them. The CDR3 is 12 amino acids. As DNA, the CDR3 is TGTGCCAGCAGCTTCTCCTACAATGAGCAGTTCTTC. This sequence encodes CASSFSYNEQFF. Full variable domain (rest looked up from reference TRBV28 and TRBJ2-1): DVKVTQSSRYLVKRTGEKVFLECVQDMDHENMFWYRQDPGLGLRLIYFSYDVKMKEKGDIPEGYSVSREKKERFSLILESASTNQTSMYLCASSFSYNEQFFGPGTRLTVL.

This chain joins TRBV30 and TRBJ1-2, with a possible D match to TRBD1 (6 bases). In germline, CDR1 is GTSNPN, CDR2 SVGIG (reference sequence). The CDR3 covers 12 residues. The V end lost 1 base, the J end lost 9 bases, and 12 bases lay between the germline ends. CDR3 sequence (DNA): TGTGCCTGGAGTGAGGGGGTTGGAAGCTACACCTTC. This gives the protein CAWSEGVGSYTF.

The chain has TRBV28 and TRBJ2-1; no clear D gene. This CDR3 has 11 amino acids. CDR1 is MDHEN, CDR2 SYDVKM, per germline. V shed 3 bases and J shed 6 bases, with 3 bases lying between them. The CDR3 is CASSLANEQFF. The CDR3 nucleotides are TGTGCCAGCAGTTTGGCCAATGAGCAGTTCTTC.

The chain has TRBV7-2 and TRBJ2-2; D gene ambiguous. Trimming removed 5 bases from V and 2 bases from J, with 21 bases in between. This CDR3 is 18 amino acids long. Germline CDR1 reads SGHTA; CDR2 reads FQGNSA. Here the CDR3 reads CASSPEPPRTGNTGELFF. The CDR3 coding sequence is TGTGCCAGCAGCCCAGAACCCCCCAGGACCGGTAACACCGGGGAGCTGTTTTTT.

V usage is TRBV29-1 and J usage is TRBJ2-7, with D possibly being TRBD1 (7 bases). Germline-derived CDR1 and CDR2 are SQVTM and ANQGSEA. There are 14 residues in the CDR3. V shed 8 bases and J shed 2 bases, with 19 bases lying between them. The CDR3 DNA follows: TGCAGCTTGAGGGAGGACAGGAGCCCCTACGAGCAGTACTTC. As protein: CSLREDRSPYEQYF.

This chain uses TRBV19 with TRBJ1-1, with D uncertain. Germline-derived CDR1 and CDR2 are LNHDA and SQIVND (reference sequence). The CDR3 contains 15 residues. V was trimmed by 3 bases and J by 0 bases, leaving 11 bases between them. CDR3 sequence: CASSMTPGMNTEAFF. The DNA of the CDR3 is TGTGCCAGTAGTATGACCCCGGGCATGAACACTGAAGCTTTCTTT.

The chain is built from TRBV5-1 and TRBJ2-1; D is unresolved. Germline assignment: CDR1 SGHRS and CDR2 YFSETQ. This CDR3 has 11 amino acids. The V end was cut by 1 base, the J end by 7 bases, with 3 bases between. This CDR3 is CASSLTNEQFF. DNA of the CDR3: TGCGCCAGCAGCTTGACAAATGAGCAGTTCTTC.

V and J are TRBV5-4 and TRBJ2-7, with 12 bases aligning to TRBD2. V trimming: 3 bases; J trimming: 4 bases; junction bases outside the gene matches: 8. The germline CDR1 and CDR2 sequences are SGHNT and YYREEE (reference sequence). The CDR3 spans 16 residues. CDR3 DNA sequence: TGTGCCAGCAGCTCTAAAGCGACTAGCGGGAGATACGAGCAGTACTTC. It encodes CASSSKATSGRYEQYF.

Only a few counts were recorded for this clone. The chain employs TRBV28 and TRBJ1-5; D is undetermined. CDR3 length: 12 amino acids. Germline values: CDR1 MDHEN, CDR2 SYDVKM. The V end lost 6 bases, the J end lost 10 bases, and 13 bases lay between the germline ends. As DNA, the CDR3 is TGTGCCAGCAGCCTAATAATCAGCCCCCAGCATTTT. It is translated as CASSLIISPQHF.

V usage is TRBV21-1 and J usage is TRBJ2-2; TRBD1 was called by the table and not checked on the DNA. TRBV21-1 is noted as a pseudogene. This CDR3 is built from 17 residues. The CDR3 spells CASSKASQGFSTGELFF. The CDR3 DNA follows: TGTGCCAGCAGCAAAGCGTCGCAGGGCTTTAGCACCGGGGAGCTGTTTTTT.

The chain has TRBV29-1 and TRBJ2-5, with D unclear. This CDR3 has 11 residues. Germline V CDR1 and CDR2: SQVTM, ANQGSEA. V dropped 6 bases and J dropped 4 bases, with 9 bases sitting between them. CDR3 sequence: CSVRLIETQYF. Written as DNA, the CDR3 is TGCAGCGTGAGGCTTATAGAGACCCAGTACTTC.

The chain joins TRBV7-2 to TRBJ1-2; D might be TRBD1 (6 bases). Between the trimmed V and J ends, which lost 10 bases and 7 bases, there was a span of 22 bases. This CDR3 spans 14 amino acids. Germline CDR1 and CDR2: SGHTA and FQGNSA. CDR3 bases: TGTGCCACCGAGCCGGGGGGCATGATAGGTGGCTACACCTTC. It is translated as CATEPGGMIGGYTF.

The rearrangement links TRBV9 to TRBJ2-1, with D unclear. CDR1 is SGDLS, CDR2 YYNGEE, per germline. There are 15 residues in the CDR3. Deletions cut 0 bases from V and 0 bases from J, with 7 bases between. CDR3 region: CASSVDVGSYNEQFF. CDR3 in DNA: TGTGCCAGCAGCGTAGATGTAGGCTCCTACAATGAGCAGTTCTTC.

The V and J genes are TRBV19 and TRBJ2-1, with a possible D match to TRBD1 (5 bases). V lost 4 bases and J 10 bases, leaving 11 bases between the germline ends. This CDR3 is built from 12 residues. Germline CDR1 and CDR2: LNHDA and SQIVND (reference sequence). CDR3 nucleotides: TGTGCCAGTAGTACCCCGCAGGGCGAGCAGTTCTTC. It yields the protein CASSTPQGEQFF.